This TCR beta chain was sequenced for a study of control samples from healthy donors and cancer patients. V gave up 2 bases and J gave up 7 bases, with 17 bases separating them. CDR1 is ENHRY, CDR2 SYGVKD, per germline. The CDR3 runs 15 residues. Assay used: immunoSEQ multiplex PCR; TCRdb lists only in-frame clones, some missing. This sample carries roughly 76,000 clones, roughly 93% of them seen once, and the ten largest clones take 1.3%. The V and J genes are TRBV10-3 and TRBJ2-5, with TRBD2 as a possible D gene (5 bases). The source material was PBMCs. This receptor was obtained from a woman between 35 and 50 years old with lung cancer. The CDR3 sequence: CAISEGMGPRGTQYF. The CDR3, as DNA: TGTGCCATCAGTGAGGGTATGGGCCCCCGGGGGACCCAGTACTTC.